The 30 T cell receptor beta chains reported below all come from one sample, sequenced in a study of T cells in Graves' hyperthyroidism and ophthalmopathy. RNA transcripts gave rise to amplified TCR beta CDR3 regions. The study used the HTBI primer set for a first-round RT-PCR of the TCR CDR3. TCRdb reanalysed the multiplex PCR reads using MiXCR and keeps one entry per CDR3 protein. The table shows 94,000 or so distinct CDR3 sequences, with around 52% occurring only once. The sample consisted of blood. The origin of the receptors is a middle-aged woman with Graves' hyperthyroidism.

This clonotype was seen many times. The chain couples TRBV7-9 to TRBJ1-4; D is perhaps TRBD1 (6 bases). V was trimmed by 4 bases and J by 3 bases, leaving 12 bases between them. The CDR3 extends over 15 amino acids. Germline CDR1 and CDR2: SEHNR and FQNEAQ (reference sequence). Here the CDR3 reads CASSWEGGPNEKLFF. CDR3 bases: TGTGCCAGCAGCTGGGAAGGGGGACCTAATGAAAAACTGTTTTTT.

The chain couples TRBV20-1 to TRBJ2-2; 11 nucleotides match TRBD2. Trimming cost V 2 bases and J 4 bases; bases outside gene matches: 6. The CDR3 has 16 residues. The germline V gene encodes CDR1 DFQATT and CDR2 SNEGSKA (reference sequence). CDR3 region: CSARMTSGNPTGELFF. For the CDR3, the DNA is TGCAGTGCTAGAATGACTAGCGGGAATCCCACCGGGGAGCTGTTTTTT.

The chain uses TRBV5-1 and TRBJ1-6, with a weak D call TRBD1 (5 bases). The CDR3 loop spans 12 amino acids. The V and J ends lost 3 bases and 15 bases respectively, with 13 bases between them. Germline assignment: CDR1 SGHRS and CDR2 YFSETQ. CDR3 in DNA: TGCGCCAGCAGCTCGGGGGGGAGTGTCCTCCACTTT. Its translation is CASSSGGSVLHF.

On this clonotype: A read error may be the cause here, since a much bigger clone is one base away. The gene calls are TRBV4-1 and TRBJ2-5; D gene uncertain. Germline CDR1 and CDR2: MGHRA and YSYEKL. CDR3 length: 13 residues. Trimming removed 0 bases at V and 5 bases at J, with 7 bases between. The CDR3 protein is CASSQDGMETQYF. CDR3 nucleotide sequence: TGCGCCAGCAGCCAAGATGGGATGGAGACCCAGTACTTC.

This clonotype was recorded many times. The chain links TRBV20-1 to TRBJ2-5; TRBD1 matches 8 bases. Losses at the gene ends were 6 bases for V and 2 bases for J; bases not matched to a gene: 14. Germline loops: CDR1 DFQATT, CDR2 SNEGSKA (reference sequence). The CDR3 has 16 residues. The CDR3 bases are TGCAGTGCCGGAGATTGGAGACAGGGGTTACAAGAGACCCAGTACTTC. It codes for CSAGDWRQGLQETQYF.

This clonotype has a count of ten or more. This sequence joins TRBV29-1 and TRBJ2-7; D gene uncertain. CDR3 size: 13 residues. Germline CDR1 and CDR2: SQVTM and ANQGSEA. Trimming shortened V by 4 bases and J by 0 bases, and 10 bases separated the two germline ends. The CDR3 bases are TGCAGCGTTGTGTCAGCAAACTCCTACGAGCAGTACTTC. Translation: CSVVSANSYEQYF.

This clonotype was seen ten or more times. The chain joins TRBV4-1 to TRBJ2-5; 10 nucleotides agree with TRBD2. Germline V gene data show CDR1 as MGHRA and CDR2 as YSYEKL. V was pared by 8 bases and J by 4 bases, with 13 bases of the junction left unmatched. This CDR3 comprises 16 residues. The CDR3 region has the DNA TGCGCCAGCGGTCCCGGTCATAGCGGGGGGCGAGAGACCCAGTACTTC. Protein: CASGPGHSGGRETQYF.

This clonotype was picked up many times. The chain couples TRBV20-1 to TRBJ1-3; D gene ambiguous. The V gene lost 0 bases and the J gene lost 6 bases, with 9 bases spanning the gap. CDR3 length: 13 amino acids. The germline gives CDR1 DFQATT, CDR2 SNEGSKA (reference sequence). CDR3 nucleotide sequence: TGCAGTGCTAGAGATGGTCGGGTAAACACCATATATTTT. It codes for CSARDGRVNTIYF.

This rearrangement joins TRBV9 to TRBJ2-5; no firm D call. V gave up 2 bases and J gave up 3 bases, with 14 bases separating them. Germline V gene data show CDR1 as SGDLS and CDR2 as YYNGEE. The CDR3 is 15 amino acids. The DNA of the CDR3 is TGTGCCAGCAGCGTTGCCTCCGGGTCCGAAGAGACCCAGTACTTC. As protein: CASSVASGSEETQYF.

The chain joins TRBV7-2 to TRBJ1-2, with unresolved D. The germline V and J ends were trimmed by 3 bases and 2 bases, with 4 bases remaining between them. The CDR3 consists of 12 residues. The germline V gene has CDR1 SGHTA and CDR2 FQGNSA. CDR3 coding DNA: TGTGCCAGCAGCTTGCTAAACTATGGCTACACCTTC. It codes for CASSLLNYGYTF.

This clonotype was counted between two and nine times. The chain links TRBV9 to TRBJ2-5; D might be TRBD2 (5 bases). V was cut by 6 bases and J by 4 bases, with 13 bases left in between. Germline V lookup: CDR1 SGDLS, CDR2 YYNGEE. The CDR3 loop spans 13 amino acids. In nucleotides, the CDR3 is TGTGCCAGCACCCGGGGTGTCGGAGAGACCCAGTACTTC. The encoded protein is CASTRGVGETQYF.

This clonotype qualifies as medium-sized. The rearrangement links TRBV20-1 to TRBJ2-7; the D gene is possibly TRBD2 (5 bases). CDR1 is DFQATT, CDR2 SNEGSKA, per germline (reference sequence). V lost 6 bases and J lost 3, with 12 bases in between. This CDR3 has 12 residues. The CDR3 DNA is TGCAGTGCAGCACGGACTGTCTACGAGCAGTACTTC. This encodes CSAARTVYEQYF.

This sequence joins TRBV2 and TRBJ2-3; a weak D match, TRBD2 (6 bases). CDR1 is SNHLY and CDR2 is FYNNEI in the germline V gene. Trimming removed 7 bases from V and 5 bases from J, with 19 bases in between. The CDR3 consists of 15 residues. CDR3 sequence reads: CASTGRGIRGDTQYF. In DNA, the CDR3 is TGTGCCAGCACCGGGCGGGGAATTAGGGGAGATACGCAGTATTTT.

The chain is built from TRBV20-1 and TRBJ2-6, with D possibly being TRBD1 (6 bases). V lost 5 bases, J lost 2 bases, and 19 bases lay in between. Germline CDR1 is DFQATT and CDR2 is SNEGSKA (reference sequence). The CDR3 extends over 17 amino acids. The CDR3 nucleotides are TGCAGTGCTCCAAAACAGGGTTTGGGCACTGGGGCCAACGTCCTGACTTTC. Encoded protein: CSAPKQGLGTGANVLTF.

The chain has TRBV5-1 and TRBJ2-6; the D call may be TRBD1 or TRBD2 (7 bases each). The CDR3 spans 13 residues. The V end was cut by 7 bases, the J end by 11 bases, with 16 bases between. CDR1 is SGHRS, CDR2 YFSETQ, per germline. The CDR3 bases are TGCGCCAGCGGTCAGGGGGGGATCTACGTCCTGACTTTC. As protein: CASGQGGIYVLTF.

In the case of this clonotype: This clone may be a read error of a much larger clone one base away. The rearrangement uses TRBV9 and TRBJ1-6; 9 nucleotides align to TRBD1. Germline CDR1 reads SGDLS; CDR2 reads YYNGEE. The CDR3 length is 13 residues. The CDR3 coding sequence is TGTGCCAGCAGCTGGACAGGGGTGGCACCCCCCCACTTT. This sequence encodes CASSWTGVAPPHF. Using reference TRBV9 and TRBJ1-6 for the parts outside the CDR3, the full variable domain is DSGVTQTPKHLITATGQRVTLRCSPRSGDLSVYWYQQSLDQGLQFLIQYYNGEERAKGNILERFSAQQFPDLHSELNLSSLELGDSALYFCASSWTGVAPPHFGNGTRLTVT.

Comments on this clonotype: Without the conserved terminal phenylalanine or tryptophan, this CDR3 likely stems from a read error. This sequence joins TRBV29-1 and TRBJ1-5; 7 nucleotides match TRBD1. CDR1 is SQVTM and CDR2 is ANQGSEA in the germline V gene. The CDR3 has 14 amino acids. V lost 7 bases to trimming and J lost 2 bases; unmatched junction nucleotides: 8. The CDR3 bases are TGCAGCGCCCTGCAGGGGGTTGGCAATCAGCCCCAGCATTCT. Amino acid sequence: CSALQGVGNQPQHS.

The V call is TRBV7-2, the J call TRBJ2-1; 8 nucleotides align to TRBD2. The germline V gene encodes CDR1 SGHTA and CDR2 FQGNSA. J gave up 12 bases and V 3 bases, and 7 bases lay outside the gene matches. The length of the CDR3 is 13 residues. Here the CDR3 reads CASSFSGSGGQFF. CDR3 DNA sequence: TGTGCCAGCAGCTTCAGCGGGAGCGGCGGGCAGTTCTTC.

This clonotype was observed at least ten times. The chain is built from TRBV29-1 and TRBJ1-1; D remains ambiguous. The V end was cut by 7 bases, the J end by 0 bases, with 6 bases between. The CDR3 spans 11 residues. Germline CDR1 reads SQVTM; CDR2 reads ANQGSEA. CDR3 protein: CSGLLNTEAFF. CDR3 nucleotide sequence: TGCAGCGGCCTTTTGAACACTGAAGCTTTCTTT. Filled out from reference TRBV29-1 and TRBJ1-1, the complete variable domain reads SAVISQKPSRDICQRGTSLTIQCQVDSQVTMMFWYRQQPGQSLTLIATANQGSEATYESGFVIDKFPISRPNLTFSTLTVSNMSPEDSSIYLCSGLLNTEAFFGQGTRLTVV.

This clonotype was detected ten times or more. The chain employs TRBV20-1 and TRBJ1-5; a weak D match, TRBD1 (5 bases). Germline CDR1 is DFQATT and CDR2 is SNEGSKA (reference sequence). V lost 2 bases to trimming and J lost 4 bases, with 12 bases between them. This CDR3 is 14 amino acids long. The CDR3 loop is CSARLPGPNQPQHF. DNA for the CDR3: TGCAGTGCTAGATTGCCGGGGCCGAATCAGCCCCAGCATTTT.

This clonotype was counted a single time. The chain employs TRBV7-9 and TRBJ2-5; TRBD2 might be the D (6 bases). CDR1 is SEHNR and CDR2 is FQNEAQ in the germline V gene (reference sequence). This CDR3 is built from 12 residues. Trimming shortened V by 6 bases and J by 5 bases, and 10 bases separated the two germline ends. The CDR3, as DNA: TGTGCCAGCAGTACGGGAGCGGAGACCCAGTACTTC. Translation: CASSTGAETQYF.

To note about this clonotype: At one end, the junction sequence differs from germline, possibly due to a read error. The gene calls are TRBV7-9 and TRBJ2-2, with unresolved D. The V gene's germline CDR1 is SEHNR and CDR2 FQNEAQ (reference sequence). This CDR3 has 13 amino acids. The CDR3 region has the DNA TGCGCCAGCAGCTTCGGTTCTGCCGGGGAGCTGTTTTTT. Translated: CASSFGSAGELFF. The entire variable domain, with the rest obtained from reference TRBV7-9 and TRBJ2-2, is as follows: DTGVSQNPRHKITKRGQNVTFRCDPISEHNRLYWYRQTLGQGPEFLTYFQNEAQLEKSRLLSDRFSAERPKGSFSTLEIQRTEQGDSAMYLCASSFGSAGELFFGEGSRLTVL.

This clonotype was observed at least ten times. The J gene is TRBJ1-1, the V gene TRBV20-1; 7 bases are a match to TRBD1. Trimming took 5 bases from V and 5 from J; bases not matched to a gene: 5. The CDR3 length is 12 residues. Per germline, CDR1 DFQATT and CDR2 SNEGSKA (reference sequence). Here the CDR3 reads CSAVRQGTEAFF. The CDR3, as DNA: TGCAGTGCTGTGCGACAGGGAACTGAAGCTTTCTTT.

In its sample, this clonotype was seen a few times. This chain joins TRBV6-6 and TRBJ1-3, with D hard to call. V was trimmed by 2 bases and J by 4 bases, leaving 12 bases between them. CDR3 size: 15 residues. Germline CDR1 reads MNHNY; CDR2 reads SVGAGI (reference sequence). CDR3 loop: CASSYPAGSGNTIYF. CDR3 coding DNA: TGTGCCAGCAGTTACCCCGCGGGCTCCGGAAACACCATATATTTT.

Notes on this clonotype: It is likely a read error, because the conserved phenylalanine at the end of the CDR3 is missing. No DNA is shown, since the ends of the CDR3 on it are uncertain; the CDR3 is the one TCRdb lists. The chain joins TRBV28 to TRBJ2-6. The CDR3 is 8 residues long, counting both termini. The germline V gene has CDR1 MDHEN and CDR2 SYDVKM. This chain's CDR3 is CASSRGTS.

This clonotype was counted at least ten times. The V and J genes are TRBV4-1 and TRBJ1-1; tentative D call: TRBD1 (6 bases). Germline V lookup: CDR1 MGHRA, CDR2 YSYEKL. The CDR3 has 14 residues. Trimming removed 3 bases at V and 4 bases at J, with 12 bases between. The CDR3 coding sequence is TGCGCCAGCAGCCACTCGGGGGCTGGCACTGAAGCTTTCTTT. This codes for CASSHSGAGTEAFF.

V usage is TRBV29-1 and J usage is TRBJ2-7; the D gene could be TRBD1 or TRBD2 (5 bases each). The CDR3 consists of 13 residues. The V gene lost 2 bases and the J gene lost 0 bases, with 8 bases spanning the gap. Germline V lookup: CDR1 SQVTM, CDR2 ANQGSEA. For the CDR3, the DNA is TGCAGCGTTGAATTGGGACCCTCCTACGAGCAGTACTTC. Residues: CSVELGPSYEQYF.

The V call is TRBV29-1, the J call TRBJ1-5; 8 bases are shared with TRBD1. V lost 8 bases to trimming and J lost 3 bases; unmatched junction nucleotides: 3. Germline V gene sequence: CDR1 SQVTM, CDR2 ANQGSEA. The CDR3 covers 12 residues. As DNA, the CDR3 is TGCAGCTTGACAGGGGCCAATCAGCCCCAGCATTTT. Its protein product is CSLTGANQPQHF.

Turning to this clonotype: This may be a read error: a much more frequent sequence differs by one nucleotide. CDR3 in amino acids: CASSLSGTSTGTQYF. Written as DNA, the CDR3 is TGTGCCAGCAGCTTAAGCGGGACTAGCACAGGTACGCAGTATTTT. The genes are TRBV7-6 and TRBJ2-3, with 9 bases identical to TRBD2. The germline V gene encodes CDR1 SGHVS and CDR2 FNYEAQ. This CDR3 comprises 15 residues.

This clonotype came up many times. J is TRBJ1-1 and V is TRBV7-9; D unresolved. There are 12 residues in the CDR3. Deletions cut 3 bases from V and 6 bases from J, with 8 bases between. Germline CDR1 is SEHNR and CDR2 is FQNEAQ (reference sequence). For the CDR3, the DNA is TGTGCCAGCAGCTTGGGAATCCCTGAAGCTTTCTTT. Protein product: CASSLGIPEAFF.